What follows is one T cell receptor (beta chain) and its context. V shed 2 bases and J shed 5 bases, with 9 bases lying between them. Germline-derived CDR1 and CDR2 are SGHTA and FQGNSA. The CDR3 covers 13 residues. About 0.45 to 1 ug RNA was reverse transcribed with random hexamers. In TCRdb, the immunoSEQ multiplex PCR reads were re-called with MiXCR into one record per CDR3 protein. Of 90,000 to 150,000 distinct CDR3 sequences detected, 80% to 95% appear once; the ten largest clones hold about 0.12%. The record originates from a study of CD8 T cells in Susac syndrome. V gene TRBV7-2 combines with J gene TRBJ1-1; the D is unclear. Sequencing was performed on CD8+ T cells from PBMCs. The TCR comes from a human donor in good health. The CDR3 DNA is TGTGCCAGCAGCTTATCGGGGAAAACTGAAGCTTTCTTT. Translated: CASSLSGKTEAFF.